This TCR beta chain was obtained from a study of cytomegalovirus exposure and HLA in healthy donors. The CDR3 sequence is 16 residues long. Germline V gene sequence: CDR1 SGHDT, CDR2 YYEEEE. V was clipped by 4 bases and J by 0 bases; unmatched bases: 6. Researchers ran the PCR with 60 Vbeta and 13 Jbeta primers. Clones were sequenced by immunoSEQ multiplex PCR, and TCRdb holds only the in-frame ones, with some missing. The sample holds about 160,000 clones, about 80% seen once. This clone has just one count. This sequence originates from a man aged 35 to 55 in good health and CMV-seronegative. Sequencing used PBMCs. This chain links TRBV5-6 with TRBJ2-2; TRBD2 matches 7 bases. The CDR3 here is CASSRLADANTGELFF. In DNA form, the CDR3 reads TGTGCCAGCAGCCGGCTAGCGGACGCGAACACCGGGGAGCTGTTTTTT.